These 29 T cell receptor beta chains share one sample of origin, sequenced in a study of blood T cell repertoires in COVID-19. TCRdb's table, derived via immunoSEQ multiplex PCR, lists solely in-frame clones and lacks some. The table includes almost 400,000 clones, approximately 89% detected once. Sequenced material: PBMCs or T cells enriched from blood (not recorded which). Receptor source: a woman aged 25-40 years who had recovered from COVID-19.

This chain uses TRBV5-6 with TRBJ1-1; D is perhaps TRBD1 (5 bases). CDR1 is SGHDT and CDR2 is YYEEEE in the germline V gene. The CDR3 runs 14 residues. Trimming stripped 3 bases from V and 3 bases from J, with 12 bases between. This CDR3 is CASSWGKGYTEAFF. The CDR3 DNA reads TGTGCCAGCAGCTGGGGAAAGGGGTACACTGAAGCTTTCTTT. Full variable domain (missing parts from reference TRBV5-6 and TRBJ1-1): DAGVTQSPTHLIKTRGQQVTLRCSPKSGHDTVSWYQQALGQGPQFIFQYYEEEERQRGNFPDRFSGHQFPNYSSELNVNALLLGDSALYLCASSWGKGYTEAFFGQGTRLTVV.

J is TRBJ2-5 and V is TRBV18; 7 nucleotides match TRBD1. Germline-derived CDR1 and CDR2 are KGHSH and LQKENI. V lost 4 bases to trimming and J lost 2 bases; unmatched junction nucleotides: 7. The CDR3 is 15 residues long. The CDR3 DNA reads TGTGCCAGCTCACTGCCCGGGACAGCACAAGAGACCCAGTACTTC. Residues: CASSLPGTAQETQYF.

The gene calls are TRBV14 and TRBJ1-1; 10 bases line up with TRBD1. Unmatched junction bases numbered 5, after V lost 1 base and J lost 6 bases. The CDR3 is 15 residues long. Germline V gene sequence: CDR1 SGHDN, CDR2 FVKESK. The CDR3 protein is CASSQVGQGRPEAFF. The CDR3 DNA follows: TGTGCCAGCAGCCAAGTGGGACAGGGGCGACCTGAAGCTTTCTTT.

The gene calls are TRBV2 and TRBJ1-2; 9 nucleotides match TRBD1. After removal of 0 bases from V and 6 bases from J, the junction contained 8 bases not matched to a gene. Germline-derived CDR1 and CDR2 are SNHLY and FYNNEI. The CDR3 runs to 16 residues. As DNA, the CDR3 is TGTGCCAGCAGTGAAGCGCTTATCGGACAGGGGAATGGCTACACCTTC. It codes for CASSEALIGQGNGYTF.

The V gene is TRBV15, the J gene TRBJ2-5, with 9 bases identical to TRBD1. The CDR3 extends over 15 amino acids. Trimming took 5 bases from V and 5 from J; bases not matched to a gene: 9. The germline V gene has CDR1 LNHNV and CDR2 YYDKDF (reference sequence). The CDR3 loop is CATSGNRDRVETQYF. The CDR3 nucleotides are TGTGCCACCAGCGGAAACCGGGACAGGGTTGAGACCCAGTACTTC.

This clone was observed a handful of times. The chain couples TRBV29-1 to TRBJ1-1; D remains unclear. V dropped 4 bases and J dropped 5 bases, with 8 bases sitting between them. This CDR3 is 11 amino acids long. CDR1 is SQVTM and CDR2 is ANQGSEA in the germline V gene. In DNA, the CDR3 is TGCAGCGTTGGCAGGACTACTGAAGCTTTCTTT. Amino acids: CSVGRTTEAFF.

The chain carries TRBV19 and TRBJ1-6, with D maybe TRBD1 (5 bases). Trimming took 5 bases from V and 8 from J, leaving 7 bases between them. Germline CDR1 and CDR2: LNHDA and SQIVND (reference sequence). The CDR3 loop spans 12 amino acids. CDR3 region: CASSLTDSPLHF. DNA of the CDR3: TGTGCCAGTAGTCTGACAGATTCACCCCTCCACTTT.

The DNA of the CDR3 is TGTGCCAGTACCCCCAGGGCGACTGGAAACACCATATATTTT. It encodes CASTPRATGNTIYF. The gene calls are TRBV19 and TRBJ1-3, with a weak D call TRBD1 (5 bases). Germline CDR1 is LNHDA and CDR2 is SQIVND (reference sequence). Trimming shortened V by 7 bases and J by 2 bases, and 12 bases separated the two germline ends. The CDR3 runs 14 residues.

The gene calls are TRBV28 and TRBJ1-3; 12 bases match TRBD1. CDR1 MDHEN and CDR2 SYDVKM come from the germline V gene. V was clipped by 3 bases and J by 9 bases; unmatched bases: 3. The CDR3 runs to 14 residues. The CDR3 bases are TGTGCCAGCAGTTTCCGGGACAGGGGGCTCACCATATATTTT. It yields the protein CASSFRDRGLTIYF.

The genes are TRBV13 and TRBJ2-3; D is possibly TRBD2 (6 bases). This CDR3 comprises 16 residues. V gave up 4 bases and J gave up 0 bases, with 14 bases separating them. Germline assignment: CDR1 PRHDT and CDR2 FYEKMQ (reference sequence). CDR3 residues: CASSSSLRGSTDTQYF. The CDR3, as DNA: TGTGCCAGCAGCTCCTCGCTACGGGGGAGCACAGATACGCAGTATTTT.

The V call is TRBV7-2, the J call TRBJ1-1; TRBD1 matches 8 bases. With V trimmed by 5 bases and J by 6 bases, 11 bases remained unmatched. Germline CDR1 SGHTA, CDR2 FQGNSA. This CDR3 region has 15 residues. The CDR3 DNA follows: TGTGCCAGCAGCCCAAATGCAGGGGGCTGGGCTGAAGCTTTCTTT. It translates to CASSPNAGGWAEAFF.

Details on this clone: This same CDR3 is encoded by further DNA sequences in the sample. The chain joins TRBV5-1 to TRBJ2-7, with 7 bases aligning to TRBD1. Per germline, CDR1 SGHRS and CDR2 YFSETQ. The CDR3 covers 14 residues. V gave up 0 bases and J gave up 5 bases; unmatched junction bases: 5. CDR3: CASSLGQGSHEQYF. The CDR3 coding sequence is TGCGCCAGCAGCTTGGGACAGGGTAGCCACGAGCAGTACTTC.

The chain employs TRBV28 and TRBJ1-1, with D possibly being TRBD1 (6 bases). There are 15 residues in the CDR3. The V gene's germline CDR1 is MDHEN and CDR2 SYDVKM. With 7 bases removed from V and 5 bases from J, the gap between germline ends came to 20 bases. The CDR3 DNA follows: TGTGCCAGCAACCCCCCTAGAAGGGGGGGGACTGAAGCTTTCTTT. It encodes CASNPPRRGGTEAFF.

The rearrangement uses TRBV3-1 (or the pseudogene TRBV3-2) and TRBJ1-2, with TRBD1 matching 11 bases. V was pared by 3 bases and J by 7 bases, with 4 bases of the junction left unmatched. CDR1 is LGHDT and CDR2 is YNNKEL in the germline V gene (reference sequence). The CDR3 spans 14 residues. CDR3 sequence (DNA): TGTGCCAGCAGCCATGGACAGGGGGCAATTGGCTACACCTTC. Residues: CASSHGQGAIGYTF.

V and J are TRBV6-2 or TRBV6-3 and TRBJ2-1; TRBD1 agrees at 7 bases. The trim removed 5 bases at V and 0 bases at J, leaving 7 bases unmatched. Germline V gives CDR1 MNHEY, CDR2 SVGEGT. The CDR3 loop spans 16 amino acids. CDR3 amino acids: CASSKFRGSSYNEQFF. CDR3 nucleotides: TGTGCCAGCAGTAAATTCAGGGGGAGCTCCTACAATGAGCAGTTCTTC.

The J gene is TRBJ2-3, the V gene TRBV30; a weak D match, TRBD1 (8 bases). This CDR3 spans 13 amino acids. Germline V CDR1 and CDR2: GTSNPN, SVGIG (reference sequence). Between the trimmed V and J ends, which lost 8 bases and 5 bases, there was a span of 17 bases. The CDR3 loop is CAERQGRGDTQYF. In DNA form, the CDR3 reads TGTGCCGAGCGACAGGGGAGGGGAGATACGCAGTATTTT.

The CDR3 spells CASRLIEQAYNEQFF. Written as DNA, the CDR3 is TGTGCCAGCAGATTGATAGAGCAGGCTTACAATGAGCAGTTCTTC. The rearrangement links TRBV28 to TRBJ2-1, with unresolved D. The CDR3 spans 15 residues. Trimming cost V 6 bases and J 4 bases, with 16 bases left between them. Germline CDR1 reads MDHEN; CDR2 reads SYDVKM. The whole variable domain, filled in from reference TRBV28 and TRBJ2-1, reads DVKVTQSSRYLVKRTGEKVFLECVQDMDHENMFWYRQDPGLGLRLIYFSYDVKMKEKGDIPEGYSVSREKKERFSLILESASTNQTSMYLCASRLIEQAYNEQFFGPGTRLTVL.

This sequence joins TRBV20-1 and TRBJ2-4; D uncertain. The CDR3 has 13 amino acids. Trimming removed 3 bases from V and 0 bases from J, with 6 bases in between. Germline lookup yields CDR1 DFQATT and CDR2 SNEGSKA (reference sequence). For the CDR3, the DNA is TGCAGTGCTAGTATAATAGCCAAAAACATTCAGTACTTC. This encodes CSASIIAKNIQYF.

This chain joins TRBV11-2 and TRBJ1-2; no firm D call. CDR3 size: 11 residues. With 4 bases removed from V and 8 bases from J, the gap between germline ends came to 8 bases. Germline assignment: CDR1 SGHAT and CDR2 FQNNGV. This CDR3 is CASSSPRGYTF. CDR3 DNA sequence: TGTGCCAGCAGCTCCCCGAGGGGCTACACCTTC.

The chain uses TRBV28 and TRBJ1-2; D unresolved. Germline-derived CDR1 and CDR2 are MDHEN and SYDVKM. This CDR3 spans 18 amino acids. Trimming took off 4 bases at V and 3 bases at J, with 24 bases between the two ends. CDR3 sequence reads: CASSSHVGYREAHYGYTF. In DNA, the CDR3 is TGTGCCAGCAGTTCCCACGTTGGTTACCGTGAAGCGCACTATGGCTACACCTTC.

The CDR3 spells CASKGQGPYGYTF. DNA for the CDR3: TGTGCCAGCAAGGGACAGGGACCCTATGGCTACACCTTC. V and J are TRBV6-5 and TRBJ1-2, with 9 bases aligning to TRBD1. Trimming at V came to 7 bases and at J to 4 bases, leaving 4 bases not matched to a gene. The CDR3 has 13 residues. The germline V gene encodes CDR1 MNHEY and CDR2 SVGAGI.

The V gene is TRBV4-2, the J gene TRBJ2-7; 10 bases agree with TRBD2. The V gene end was trimmed by 0 bases and the J gene end by 5 bases; junction bases not matched to a gene: 4. In germline, CDR1 is LGHNA, CDR2 YNFKEQ. CDR3 length: 15 residues. For the CDR3, the DNA is TGTGCCAGCAGCCAAGACCTAGCGGGAGTGGACGAGCAGTACTTC. Protein product: CASSQDLAGVDEQYF.

The chain links TRBV19 to TRBJ1-5; 8 bases line up with TRBD1. The CDR3 is 17 residues long. CDR1 and CDR2 from the germline V gene are LNHDA and SQIVND (reference sequence). V lost 5 bases to trimming and J lost 4 bases; unmatched junction nucleotides: 13. CDR3 region: CASSPRRTGLGNQPQHF. CDR3 coding DNA: TGTGCCAGTAGTCCCCGCCGGACAGGGTTGGGTAATCAGCCCCAGCATTTT.

The CDR3 region has the DNA TGTGCCAGCAGCTACTACAAGACTCTCACAGATACGCAGTATTTT. As protein: CASSYYKTLTDTQYF. The chain recombines TRBV7-9 with TRBJ2-3; D ambiguous. The CDR3 is 15 amino acids. Per germline, CDR1 SEHNR and CDR2 FQNEAQ (reference sequence). The V end was cut by 4 bases, the J end by 2 bases, with 13 bases between.

The chain combines TRBV13 with TRBJ2-7, with a weak D call TRBD2 (6 bases). The V end was cut by 0 bases, the J end by 5 bases, with 11 bases between. The CDR3 has 14 amino acids. Germline values: CDR1 PRHDT, CDR2 FYEKMQ (reference sequence). CDR3 amino acids: CASSLGGGMDEQYF. CDR3 DNA sequence: TGTGCCAGCAGCTTAGGTGGGGGGATGGACGAGCAGTACTTC.

This chain uses TRBV28 with TRBJ2-2; D possibly corresponds to TRBD1 (6 bases). The CDR3 runs to 16 residues. V was cut by 5 bases and J by 4 bases, with 17 bases left in between. The germline V gene encodes CDR1 MDHEN and CDR2 SYDVKM. This CDR3 reads CASSPIEQGATGELFF. CDR3 coding DNA: TGTGCCAGCAGTCCCATCGAACAGGGAGCCACCGGGGAGCTGTTTTTT.

The gene calls are TRBV2 and TRBJ1-5, with D hard to call. Trimming removed 3 bases at V and 4 bases at J, with 13 bases between. CDR3 length: 15 residues. The germline CDR1 and CDR2 sequences are SNHLY and FYNNEI. The CDR3 sequence is CASSDRRPGNQPQHF. For the CDR3, the DNA is TGTGCCAGCAGTGATAGGAGACCCGGGAATCAGCCCCAGCATTTT.

The V gene is TRBV2, the J gene TRBJ2-1, with a weak D call TRBD2 (6 bases). Germline V lookup: CDR1 SNHLY, CDR2 FYNNEI. Trimming took 6 bases from V and 5 from J, leaving 14 bases between them. The length of the CDR3 is 14 residues. CDR3 protein: CASRKRDLNNEQFF. For the CDR3, the DNA is TGTGCCAGCAGAAAGAGGGACTTAAACAATGAGCAGTTCTTC.

The chain couples TRBV5-6 to TRBJ2-1, with D perhaps TRBD2 (5 bases). The CDR3 is made up of 14 amino acids. CDR1 and CDR2 from the germline V gene are SGHDT and YYEEEE. The V gene lost 4 bases and the J gene lost 5 bases, with 13 bases spanning the gap. CDR3 coding DNA: TGTGCCAGCAGCCTGCTCCCGGGAAACAATGAGCAGTTCTTC. Encoded protein: CASSLLPGNNEQFF.